The sequence of this T cell receptor (beta chain) was determined in a study of shared clonotypes between healthy human individuals. V dropped 5 bases and J dropped 10 bases, with 13 bases sitting between them. The CDR3 runs to 12 residues. CDR1 and CDR2 (germline): LNHNV, YYDKDF (reference sequence). From CD4+ cells came CD45RA+ naive and CD45RA-negative memory subsets. Assay: immunoSEQ multiplex PCR; the TCRdb copy retains only in-frame clones and omits some. The sample has roughly 2,300,000 clones, under 95% seen once; the top ten hold around 0.38%. The sequence derives from a man younger than 30 in good health. Some clones in this sample may be carry-over from other donors' samples. The sequenced sample consisted of naive CD4+ T cells from PBMCs. Subset defined: CD45RA+ positively selected. The genes are TRBV15 and TRBJ2-3, with TRBD2 as a possible D gene (5 bases). The CDR3 coding sequence is TGTGCCACCAGCGGACTGAGGATGGCGCAGTATTTT. Its protein product is CATSGLRMAQYF.